The following is a T cell receptor (beta chain) sequence with its context. These data come from a study of blood T cell repertoires in COVID-19. Overall study: The cDNA or gDNA used as material had been derived from T cells, B-cell-depleted T cells, or PBMCs.

The V end lost 0 bases, the J end lost 5 bases, and 11 bases lay between the germline ends. The germline gives CDR1 LGHDT, CDR2 YNNKEL (reference sequence). This CDR3 is 15 amino acids long. Clinical history reported by participants formed the basis on which cohorts were assigned. Each recovered donor of Cohort 3 presented with two negative PCRs, clearance, or symptom resolution. The table came from immunoSEQ multiplex PCR; TCRdb's copy has only in-frame clones and leaves some out. The table lists about 200,000 clones, about nine tenths of them singletons, with about 2.3% in the top ten. The source is a woman in her twenties or thirties who had recovered from COVID-19. Sample: PBMCs or T cells enriched from blood (not recorded which). The chain is built from TRBV3-1 (or the pseudogene TRBV3-2) and TRBJ2-4; D is perhaps TRBD2 (6 bases). The CDR3 loop reads CASSQETGEENIQYF. For the CDR3, the DNA is TGTGCCAGCAGCCAAGAAACGGGGGAAGAAAACATTCAGTACTTC.